Below, 3 T cell receptor beta chains from the same sample are listed, as sequenced in a study of T cell changes during pregnancy in multiple sclerosis. The table came from immunoSEQ multiplex PCR; TCRdb's copy has only in-frame clones and leaves some out. The sample shows about 38,000 clones, about 94% of them seen only once. The source was CD4+ T cells from peripheral blood mononuclear cells, collected in the second trimester of pregnancy. Receptors originate from a female donor with multiple sclerosis, enrolled in a pregnancy study.

This chain joins TRBV15 and TRBJ2-7; 9 bases are a match to TRBD1. Per germline, CDR1 LNHNV and CDR2 YYDKDF (reference sequence). CDR3 length: 15 amino acids. The trim removed 0 bases at V and 6 bases at J, leaving 6 bases unmatched. The CDR3, as DNA: TGTGCCACCAGCAGAGAGAAAGGGACAGGGTCCGAGCAGTACTTC. Protein: CATSREKGTGSEQYF.

The chain employs TRBV19 and TRBJ2-7, with 14 bases fitting TRBD2. J gave up 7 bases and V 6 bases, and 11 bases lay outside the gene matches. Looked up from germline, CDR1 is LNHDA and CDR2 is SQIVND (reference sequence). The length of the CDR3 is 16 residues. CDR3 in amino acids: CASSLTGTSGGREQYF. The CDR3 bases are TGTGCCAGTAGCCTGACCGGGACTAGCGGGGGCAGGGAGCAGTACTTC.

This clone was detected once. This chain links TRBV7-9 with TRBJ2-1; D may be TRBD2 (7 bases). Looked up from germline, CDR1 is SEHNR and CDR2 is FQNEAQ (reference sequence). Trimming took off 2 bases at V and 4 bases at J, with 18 bases between the two ends. The CDR3 spans 17 residues. CDR3 DNA sequence: TGTGCCAGCAGCTTACCCTGGGGGCGGGGGCTATACAATGAGCAGTTCTTC. Amino acids: CASSLPWGRGLYNEQFF.